This T cell receptor (beta chain) derives from a study of blood T cell repertoires in COVID-19 (dated by TCRdb to the early 2020s). Context from the whole study: Samples from collaborators originated in the United States, Italy and Spain and spanned both the acute and convalescent phases of COVID-19. The repertoires were released in a freely available public database meant as a resource for research on the immune response to SARS-CoV-2. Samples came from the ongoing ImmuneRACE study (first 160 participants) plus 1,254 subjects from 6 global collaborators. Where HLA class I and class II types were available, the types were taken from metadata supplied by the sample provider, not from assay-based typing. A de-identified subject ID, COVID-19 status, age in years and sex were almost always included in the sample metadata. The material from the prospective study consisted of cDNA or gDNA derived from T cells, B-cell-depleted T cells, or PBMCs. Subjects who had been exposed to COVID-19, were actively infected with it, or had recovered from it provided the deeply sampled blood TCRbeta repertoires that made up the dataset. Overall study outcomes, separate from this receptor: How much clinical and demographic metadata was included differed by source and by participant, and the metadata was provided uncurated.

The V end loses 5 bases and the J end loses 4 bases, and a stretch of 6 bases separates them. The germline V gene (reference sequence) yields DFQATT for CDR1 and SNEGSKA for CDR2. Taken from cysteine to phenylalanine, the CDR3 has 10 residues. Of the read, only the CDR3 DNA is kept; its 30 bases are in frame from base 1. Participants in the prospective study were enrolled through a virtual design, were aged roughly 18 to 90 years, and lived in under 25 United States geographic areas. In the prospective study, participants were assigned to cohorts based on the clinical history participants reported in a screening survey and a study questionnaire. Recovered participants in ImmuneRACE Cohort 3 were defined by two consecutive negative NP/OP PCR tests, clearance by a healthcare professional, or resolution of symptoms. In the prospective study, mobile phlebotomists collected whole blood, serum and a nasopharyngeal or oropharyngeal swab from each participant. Prospective study participants could optionally give additional blood draws and questionnaires over an approximately two-month period. Prospective study blood samples were shipped either frozen or at room temperature before DNA extraction.

A note on this clone: Its antigen remains undetermined. No per-base quality is available; no much larger clone lies one base away.

TCRbeta CDR3 regions were amplified from genomic DNA by means of the immunoSEQ Assay, a bias-controlled multiplex PCR. Under the source paper's analysis protocol: Within the assay, amplification of reference gene primers was used to estimate how many nucleated cells each sample contained. To quantify the absolute abundance of each unique TCRbeta CDR3 rearrangement, sequence reads were collapsed and filtered. Productive Simpson clonality was computed per sample as the square root of Simpson's diversity index over productive rearrangements. Sourced from immuneACCESS, this table was stored by TCRdb with only in-frame sequences that have V and J called. A share of the clones is absent; for the studies checked, an unresolved V gene accounts for under half, and the remainder has no known explanation. That table gives V, J and clone size, and the DNA gave D and trimming. The sample table contains some 250,000 clones; only one count was recorded for approximately 85% of them. The top ten hold approximately 2% of the sample.

Sample: PBMCs or T cells enriched from blood (not recorded which). This clonotype originated in a woman between 45 and 65 years old who had recovered from COVID-19. This chain joins TRBV20-1 to TRBJ2-7, with no confident D gene call. The CDR3 here reads CSALLYEQYF. The DNA sequence is as follows: TGCAGTGCTCTCCTATACGAGCAGTACTTC.